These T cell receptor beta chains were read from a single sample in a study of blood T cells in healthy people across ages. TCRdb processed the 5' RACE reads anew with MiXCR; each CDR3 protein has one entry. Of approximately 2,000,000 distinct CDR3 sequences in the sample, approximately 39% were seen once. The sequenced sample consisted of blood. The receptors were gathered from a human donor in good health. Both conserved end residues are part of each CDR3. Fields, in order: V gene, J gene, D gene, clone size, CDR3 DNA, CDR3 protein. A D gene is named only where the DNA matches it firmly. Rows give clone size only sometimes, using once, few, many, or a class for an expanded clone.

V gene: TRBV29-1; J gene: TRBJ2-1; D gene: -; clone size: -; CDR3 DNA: TGCAGCGCCGGACAGCTCTACAATGAGCAGTTCTTC; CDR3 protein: CSAGQLYNEQFF
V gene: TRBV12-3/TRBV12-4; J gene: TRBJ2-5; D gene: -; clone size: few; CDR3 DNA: TGTGCCAGCAGCTCCGGTGGGGGACCCTTAGACCAAGAGACCCAGTACTTC; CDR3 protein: CASSSGGGPLDQETQYF
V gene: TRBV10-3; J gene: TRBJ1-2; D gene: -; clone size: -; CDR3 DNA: TGTGCCATCAGTGACCCCACGGGGAAGGCCTATGGCTACACCTTC; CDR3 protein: CAISDPTGKAYGYTF
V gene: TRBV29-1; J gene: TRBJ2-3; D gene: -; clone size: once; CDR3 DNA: TGCTGCGCTGGTGTCTCGGGAGATACGCAGTATTTT; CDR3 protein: CCAGVSGDTQYF
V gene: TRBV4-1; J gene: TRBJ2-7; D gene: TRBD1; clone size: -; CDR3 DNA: TGCGCCAGCAGCTTACGGACAGGTCGGGAGCAGTACTTC; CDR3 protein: CASSLRTGREQYF
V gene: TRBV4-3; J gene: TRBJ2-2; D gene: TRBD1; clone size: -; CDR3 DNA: TGCGCCAGCAGCCAGTTGACAGGGGGCTTTACCGGGGAGCTGTTTTTT; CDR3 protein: CASSQLTGGFTGELFF
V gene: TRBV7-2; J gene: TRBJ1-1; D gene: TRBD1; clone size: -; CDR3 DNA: TGTGCCAGCAGCTTAGGGGCGGGACAGGGGACGGCTGAAGCTTTCTTT; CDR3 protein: CASSLGAGQGTAEAFF
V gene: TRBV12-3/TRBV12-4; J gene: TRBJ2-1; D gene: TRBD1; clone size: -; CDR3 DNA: TGTGCCAGCAGCCGGGACAGGGACATAAATGAGCAGTTCTTC; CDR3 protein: CASSRDRDINEQFF
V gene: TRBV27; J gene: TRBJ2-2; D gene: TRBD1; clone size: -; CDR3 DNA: TGTGCCAGCAGTTCTCGGACAGGCTTATCACAGCCTCCGAACACCGGGGAGCTGTTTTTT; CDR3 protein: CASSSRTGLSQPPNTGELFF
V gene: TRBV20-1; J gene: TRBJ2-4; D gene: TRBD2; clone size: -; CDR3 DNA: TGCAGTGCGAGAGACAGCGGGATAGCCAAAAACATTCAGTACTTC; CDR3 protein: CSARDSGIAKNIQYF
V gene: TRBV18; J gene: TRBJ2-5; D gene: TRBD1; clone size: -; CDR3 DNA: TGTGCCAGCTCACCGATCTCAATCGGACAGGGGAAAGAGACCCAGTACTTC; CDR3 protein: CASSPISIGQGKETQYF
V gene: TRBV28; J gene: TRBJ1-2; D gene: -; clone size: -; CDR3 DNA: TGTGCCAGCAGCGACGGCCCCCTTAACTATGGCTACACCTTC; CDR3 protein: CASSDGPLNYGYTF
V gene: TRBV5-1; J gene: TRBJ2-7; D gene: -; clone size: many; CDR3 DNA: TGCGCCAGCAGCCCGAGGCTGGACTCCTACGAGCAGTACTTC; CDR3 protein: CASSPRLDSYEQYF
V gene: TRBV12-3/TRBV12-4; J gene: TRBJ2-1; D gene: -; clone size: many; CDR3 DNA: TGTGCCAGCAGTTCCGGGACATCACCCTACAATGAGCAGTTCTTC; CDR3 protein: CASSSGTSPYNEQFF
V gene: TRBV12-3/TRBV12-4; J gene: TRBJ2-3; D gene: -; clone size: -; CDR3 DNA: TGTGCCAGCAGTAACCCCGGGACAGAGCGGGCAGATACGCAGTATTTT; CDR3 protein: CASSNPGTERADTQYF
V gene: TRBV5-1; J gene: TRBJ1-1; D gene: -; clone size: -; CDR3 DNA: TGCGCCAGCAGCGCCGGGACGCAGAACACTGAAGCTTTCTTT; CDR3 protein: CASSAGTQNTEAFF
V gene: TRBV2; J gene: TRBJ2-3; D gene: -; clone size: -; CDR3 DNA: TGTGCCGGCAGTGAGGGAACAGGACCTACAGATACGCAGTATTTT; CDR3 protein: CAGSEGTGPTDTQYF
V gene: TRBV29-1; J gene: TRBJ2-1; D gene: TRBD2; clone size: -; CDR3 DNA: TGCAGCTCCCGTTTAGCGGGGGGCTACAATGAGCAGTTCTTC; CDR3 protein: CSSRLAGGYNEQFF
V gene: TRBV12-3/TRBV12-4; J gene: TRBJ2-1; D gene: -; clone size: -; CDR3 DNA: TGTGCCAGCAGTGCCCACAAGAGAGACAATGAGCAGTTCTTC; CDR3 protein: CASSAHKRDNEQFF
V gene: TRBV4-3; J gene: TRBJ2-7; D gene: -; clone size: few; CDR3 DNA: TGCGCCAGCAGCCAAGAATGGCTTTCTCGCCACGAGCAGTACTTC; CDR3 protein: CASSQEWLSRHEQYF
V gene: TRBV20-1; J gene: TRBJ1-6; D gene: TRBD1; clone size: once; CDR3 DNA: TGCAGTGCTGGCCAGACAGGGGAGAATTCACCCCTCCACTTT; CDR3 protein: CSAGQTGENSPLHF
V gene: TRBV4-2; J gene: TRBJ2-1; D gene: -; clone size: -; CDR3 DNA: TGTGCCAGCAGCCAAGAGGACGCCCGCTCCTACAATGAGCAGTTCTTC; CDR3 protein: CASSQEDARSYNEQFF
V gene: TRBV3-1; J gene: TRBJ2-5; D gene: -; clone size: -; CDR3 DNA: TGTGCCAGCAGCCCCCCGGCCGCCTGGAAGACCCAGTACTTC; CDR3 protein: CASSPPAAWKTQYF
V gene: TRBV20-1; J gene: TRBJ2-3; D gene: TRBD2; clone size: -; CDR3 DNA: TGCAGTGTCTGGTTGACTAGCGGGGGGGGAGATACGCAGTATTTT; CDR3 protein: CSVWLTSGGGDTQYF
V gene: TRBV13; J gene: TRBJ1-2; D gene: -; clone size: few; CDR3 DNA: TGTGCCAGCACCGGGCCCGCGCAAGCCCGGTATGGCTACACCTTC; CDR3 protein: CASTGPAQARYGYTF
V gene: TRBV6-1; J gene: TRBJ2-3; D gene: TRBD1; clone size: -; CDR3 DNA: TGTGCCAGCAGTGGTACCGGACAGGGGGTGAAAGATACGCAGTGTTTT; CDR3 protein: CASSGTGQGVKDTQCF
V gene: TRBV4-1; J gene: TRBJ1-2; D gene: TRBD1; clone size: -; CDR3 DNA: TGCGCCAGCAGCCCGGCCGGGACAGGGTTCTCTATGACAATGGGCTACACCTTC; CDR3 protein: CASSPAGTGFSMTMGYTF
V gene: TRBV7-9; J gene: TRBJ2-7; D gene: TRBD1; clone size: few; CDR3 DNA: TGTGTCAGCAGCCCCCGGGACAGGGACTACTACGAGCAGTACTTC; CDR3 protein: CVSSPRDRDYYEQYF
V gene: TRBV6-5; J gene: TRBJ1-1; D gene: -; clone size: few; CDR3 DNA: TGTGCCAGCAGACACGGGACGGGCAATGAAGCTTTCTTT; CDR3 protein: CASRHGTGNEAFF
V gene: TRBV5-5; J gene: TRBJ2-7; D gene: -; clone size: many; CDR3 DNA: TGTGCCAGCGTACGACAGGTTATTAATCCCTCCTACGAGCAGTACTTC; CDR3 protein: CASVRQVINPSYEQYF
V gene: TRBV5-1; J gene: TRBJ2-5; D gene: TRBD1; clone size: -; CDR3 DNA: TGCGCCAGCGGAACAGGGGGCCGGGAACAAGGGACCCAGTACTTC; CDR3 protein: CASGTGGREQGTQYF
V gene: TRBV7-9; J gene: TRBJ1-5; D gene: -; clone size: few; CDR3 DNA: TGTGCCAGCAGCTCAGTAGACGACCCCAATCAGCCCCAGCATTTT; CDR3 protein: CASSSVDDPNQPQHF
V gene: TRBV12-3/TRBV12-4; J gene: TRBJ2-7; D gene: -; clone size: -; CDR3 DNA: TGTGCCAGCAGTTTAACTAGGCCTTACGAGCAGTACTTC; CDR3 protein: CASSLTRPYEQYF
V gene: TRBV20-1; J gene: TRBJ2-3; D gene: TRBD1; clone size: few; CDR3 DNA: TGCAGTGCTCGGTCGGGGACAGGGGACCTAGATACGCAGTATTTT; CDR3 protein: CSARSGTGDLDTQYF
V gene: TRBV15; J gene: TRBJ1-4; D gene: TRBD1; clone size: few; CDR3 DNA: TGTGCCACCAGCGTCAGTTTGGACAGGTCAAGTGAAAAACTGTTTTTT; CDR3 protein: CATSVSLDRSSEKLFF
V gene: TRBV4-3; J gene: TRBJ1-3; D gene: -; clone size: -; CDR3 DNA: TGCGCCAGCAGCCCCAGAGTTGGAAACACCATATATTTT; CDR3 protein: CASSPRVGNTIYF
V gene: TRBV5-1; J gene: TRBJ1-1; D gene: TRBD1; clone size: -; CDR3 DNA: TGCGCCAGCAGCTTGACCGGGACAGGGGGCGGCGGCACTGAAGCTTTCTTT; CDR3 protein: CASSLTGTGGGGTEAFF
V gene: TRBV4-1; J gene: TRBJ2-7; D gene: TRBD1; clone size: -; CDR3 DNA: TGCGCCAGCAGCCAAGATCTTCCGGGGACAGGCGGCTACGAGCAGTACTTC; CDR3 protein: CASSQDLPGTGGYEQYF
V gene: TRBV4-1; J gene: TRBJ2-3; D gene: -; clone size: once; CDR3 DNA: TGCGCCAGCAGCCACCTTCTCAGAGGACAGAACACAGATACGCAGTATTTT; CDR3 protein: CASSHLLRGQNTDTQYF
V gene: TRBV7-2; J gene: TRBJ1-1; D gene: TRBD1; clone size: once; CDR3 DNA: TGTGCCAGCAGCTTCAGACAGGGGGATTATGAAGCTTTCTTT; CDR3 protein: CASSFRQGDYEAFF
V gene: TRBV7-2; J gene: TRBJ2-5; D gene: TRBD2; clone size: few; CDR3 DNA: TGTGCCAGCAGACCCAGCGGGAGGCAAGAGACCCAGTACTTC; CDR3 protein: CASRPSGRQETQYF
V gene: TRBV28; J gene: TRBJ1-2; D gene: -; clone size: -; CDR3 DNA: TGTGCCAGCGGAGAATCGGGCAGGGACTATGGCTACACCTTC; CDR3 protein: CASGESGRDYGYTF